Below, one TCR beta chain is given with its context. Participants reported their clinical history, and cohort assignment relied on those reports. Among Cohort 3 donors, those recovered had two negative PCRs, clearance, or symptom resolution. This specimen comes from a study of blood T cell repertoires in COVID-19. Overall study: COVID-19 samples, acute and convalescent, were from the United States, Italy and Spain.

The CDR3 extends over 17 amino acids. Per the germline V gene, CDR1 is LGHDT and CDR2 is YNNKEL (reference sequence). The V end lost 2 bases, the J end lost 4 bases, and 19 bases lay between the germline ends. As processed by the authors: Using reference gene primer amplification, nucleated cell counts were estimated. Assay used: immunoSEQ multiplex PCR; TCRdb lists only in-frame clones, some missing. The V and J calls and clone size are taken from that table; D and trimming were inferred from the DNA. Counted here are 300,000 to 400,000 clones, around 90% occurring once; the ten biggest clones make up roughly 5.2%.

The receptor comes from a man aged 55 to 70 who had recovered from COVID-19. Sequenced material: PBMCs or T cells enriched from blood (not recorded which). The chain combines TRBV3-1 (or the pseudogene TRBV3-2) with TRBJ2-3; weak D call: TRBD2 (6 bases). Here the CDR3 reads CASSQTGNGSKSDTQYF. The CDR3 nucleotides are TGTGCCAGCAGCCAAACCGGGAACGGGAGCAAGTCAGATACGCAGTATTTT.